This paragraph covers one TCR beta chain sequence. This record comes from a study of blood T cell repertoires in COVID-19. Study-level background: Samples of COVID-19 (acute and convalescent) were obtained from the United States, Italy and Spain. Sample material is recorded as cDNA or gDNA derived from T cells, B-cell-depleted T cells, or PBMCs.

CDR3 length: 15 residues. V gave up 2 bases and J gave up 3 bases; unmatched junction bases: 1. CDR1 is MNHEY, CDR2 SMNVEV, per germline (reference sequence). Original processing notes: The authors estimated nucleated cell counts from reference gene primer amplification. The method was immunoSEQ multiplex PCR; TCRdb's version includes in-frame clones alone and lacks a portion of them. That table gives V, J and clone size, and the DNA gave D and trimming. The repertoire holds 150,000 to 200,000 clones, with about 90% as singletons. This TCR derives from a man aged 45-60 years with acute or convalescent COVID-19. The sequencing input was peripheral blood. V gene TRBV27 combines with J gene TRBJ2-1; 10 bases align to TRBD1. CDR3 protein: CASSLGTGVYNEQFF. The CDR3 DNA sequence: TGTGCCAGCAGTTTAGGGACAGGGGTCTACAATGAGCAGTTCTTC.